Ten or more counts support the clone carrying this T cell receptor beta chain. Its antigen is unidentified. CDR3 length: 17 amino acids. The germline V gene encodes CDR1 SGHVS and CDR2 FNYEAQ. Between the trimmed V and J ends, which lost 2 bases and 6 bases, there was a span of 23 bases. TCRdb fed the reads into MiXCR, producing one record per CDR3 protein. The sample carries more than 400,000 distinct CDR3 sequences, more than 20% recorded once. These data belong to a study of T cell repertoires in cytomegalovirus infection. Overall study: Matching HLA type and CMV infection were both indicated by public TCR beta signatures. Study findings and constraints: HLA-C-restricted CMV clonotypes gave the most frequent clonotype in two of eight donors.

Sequenced input: PBMCs. This sequence was found in a human donor in good health (CMV status not recorded). Some clones in this sample may be carry-over from other donors' samples. The chain uses TRBV7-6 and TRBJ2-7, with D perhaps matching TRBD2 (6 bases). The CDR3 region has the DNA TGTGCCAGCAGCTTAAACGCGTACGGCGGGGAAGGGCTCGAGCAGTACGTC. Translating gives CASSLNAYGGEGLEQYV.